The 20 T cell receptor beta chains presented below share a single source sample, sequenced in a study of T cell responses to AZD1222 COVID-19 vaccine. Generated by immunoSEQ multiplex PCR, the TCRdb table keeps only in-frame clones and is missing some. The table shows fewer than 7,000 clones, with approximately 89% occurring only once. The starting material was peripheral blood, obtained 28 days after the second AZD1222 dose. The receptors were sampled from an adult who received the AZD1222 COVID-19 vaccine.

CDR3 coding DNA: TGTGCCAGCAGTGAAGGGCCAGCGGGGTTTTACGAGCAGTACTTC. This gives the protein CASSEGPAGFYEQYF. This chain links TRBV6-1 with TRBJ2-7; TRBD2 aligns across 7 bases. J was trimmed by 4 bases and V by 1 base; bases with no gene match: 7. Per germline, CDR1 MNHNS and CDR2 SASEGT. The CDR3 sequence is 15 residues long.

CDR3 sequence reads: CAWRLAGGVEQFF. CDR3 DNA sequence: TGTGCCTGGAGACTAGCGGGAGGGGTCGAGCAGTTCTTC. This sequence joins TRBV30 and TRBJ2-1; 13 bases are shared with TRBD2. Germline V CDR1 and CDR2: GTSNPN, SVGIG (reference sequence). CDR3 size: 13 residues. With V trimmed by 3 bases and J by 10 bases, 3 bases remained unmatched.

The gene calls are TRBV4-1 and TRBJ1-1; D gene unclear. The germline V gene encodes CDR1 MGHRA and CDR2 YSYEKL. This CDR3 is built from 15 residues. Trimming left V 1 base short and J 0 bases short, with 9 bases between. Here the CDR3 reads CASSQGNTLNTEAFF. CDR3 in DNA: TGCGCCAGCAGCCAAGGCAACACTCTGAACACTGAAGCTTTCTTT.

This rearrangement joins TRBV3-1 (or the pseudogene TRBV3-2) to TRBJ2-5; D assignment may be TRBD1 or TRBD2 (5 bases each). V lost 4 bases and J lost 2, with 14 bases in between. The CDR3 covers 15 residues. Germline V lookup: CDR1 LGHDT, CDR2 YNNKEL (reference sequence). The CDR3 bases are TGTGCCAGCAGCCGGGGGAACAGCGGACAAGAGACCCAGTACTTC. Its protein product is CASSRGNSGQETQYF.

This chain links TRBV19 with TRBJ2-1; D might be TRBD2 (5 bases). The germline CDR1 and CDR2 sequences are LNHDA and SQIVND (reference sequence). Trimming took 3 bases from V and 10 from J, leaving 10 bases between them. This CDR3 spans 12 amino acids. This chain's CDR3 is CASSMGEWEQFF. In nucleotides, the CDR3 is TGTGCCAGTAGTATGGGAGAGTGGGAGCAGTTCTTC.

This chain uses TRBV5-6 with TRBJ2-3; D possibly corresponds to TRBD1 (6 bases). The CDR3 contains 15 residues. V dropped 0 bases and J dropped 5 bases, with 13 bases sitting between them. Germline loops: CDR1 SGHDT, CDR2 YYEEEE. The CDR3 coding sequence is TGTGCCAGCAGCTTGGTCACAGGGTCGGAAGATACGCAGTATTTT. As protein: CASSLVTGSEDTQYF.

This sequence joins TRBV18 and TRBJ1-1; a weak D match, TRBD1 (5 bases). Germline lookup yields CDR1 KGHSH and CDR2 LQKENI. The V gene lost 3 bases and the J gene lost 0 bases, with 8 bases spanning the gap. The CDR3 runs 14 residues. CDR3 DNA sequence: TGTGCCAGCTCACCTCGACAGCTGAACACTGAAGCTTTCTTT. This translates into CASSPRQLNTEAFF. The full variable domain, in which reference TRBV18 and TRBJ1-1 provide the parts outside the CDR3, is NAGVMQNPRHLVRRRGQEARLRCSPMKGHSHVYWYRQLPEEGLKFMVYLQKENIIDESGMPKERFSAEFPKEGPSILRIQQVVRGDSAAYFCASSPRQLNTEAFFGQGTRLTVV.

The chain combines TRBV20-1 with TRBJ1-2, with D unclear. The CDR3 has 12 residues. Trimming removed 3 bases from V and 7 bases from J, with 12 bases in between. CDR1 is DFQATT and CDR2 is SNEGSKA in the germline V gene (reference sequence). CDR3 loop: CSASTRPVGYTF. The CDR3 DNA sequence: TGCAGTGCTAGTACCCGCCCAGTTGGCTACACCTTC.

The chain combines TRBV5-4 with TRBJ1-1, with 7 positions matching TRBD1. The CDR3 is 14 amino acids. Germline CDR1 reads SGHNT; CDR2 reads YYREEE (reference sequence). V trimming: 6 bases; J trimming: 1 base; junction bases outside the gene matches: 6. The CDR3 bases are TGTGCCAGCAAGACAGACAGGGCGAACACTGAAGCTTTCTTT. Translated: CASKTDRANTEAFF.

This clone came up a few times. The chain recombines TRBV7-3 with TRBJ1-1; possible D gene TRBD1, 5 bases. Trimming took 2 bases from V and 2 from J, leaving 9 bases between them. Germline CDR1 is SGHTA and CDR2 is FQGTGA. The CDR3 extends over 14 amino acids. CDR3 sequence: CASSLHQGNTEAFF. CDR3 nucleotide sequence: TGTGCCAGCAGCTTACACCAGGGAAACACTGAAGCTTTCTTT.

The CDR3 DNA sequence: TGTGCCAGCAGCCAAGATGGGCCAGCTTTTTACTCACCCCTCCACTTT. Protein product: CASSQDGPAFYSPLHF. V gene TRBV14 combines with J gene TRBJ1-6, with D unresolved. The V gene's germline CDR1 is SGHDN and CDR2 FVKESK. Between the trimmed V and J ends, which lost 0 bases and 10 bases, there was a span of 16 bases. The CDR3 spans 16 residues.

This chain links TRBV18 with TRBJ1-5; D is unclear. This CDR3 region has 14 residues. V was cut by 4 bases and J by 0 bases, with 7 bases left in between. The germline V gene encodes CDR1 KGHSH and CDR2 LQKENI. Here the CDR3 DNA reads TGTGCCAGCTCACTAGACGGTAGCAATCAGCCCCAGCATTTT. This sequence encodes CASSLDGSNQPQHF.

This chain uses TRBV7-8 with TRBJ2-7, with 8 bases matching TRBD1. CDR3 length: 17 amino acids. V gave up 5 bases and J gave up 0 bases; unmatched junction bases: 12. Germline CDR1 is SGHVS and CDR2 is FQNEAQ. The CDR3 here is CASSISLRDRYSYEQYF. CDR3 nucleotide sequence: TGTGCCAGCAGCATATCTCTAAGGGACAGGTACTCCTACGAGCAGTACTTC.

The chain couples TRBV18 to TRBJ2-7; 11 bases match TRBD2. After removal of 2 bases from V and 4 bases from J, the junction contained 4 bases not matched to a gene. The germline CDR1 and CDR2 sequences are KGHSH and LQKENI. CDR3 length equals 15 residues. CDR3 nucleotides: TGTGCCAGCTCACCAGCTAGCGGGGGGCCATACGAGCAGTACGTC. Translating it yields CASSPASGGPYEQYV.

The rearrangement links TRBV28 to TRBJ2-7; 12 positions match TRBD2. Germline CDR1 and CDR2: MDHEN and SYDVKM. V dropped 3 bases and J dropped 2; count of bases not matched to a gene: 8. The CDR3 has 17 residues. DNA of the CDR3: TGTGCCAGCAGTTTTAGATTGTGGACTAGCGGGACCTACGAGCAGTACTTC. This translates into CASSFRLWTSGTYEQYF.

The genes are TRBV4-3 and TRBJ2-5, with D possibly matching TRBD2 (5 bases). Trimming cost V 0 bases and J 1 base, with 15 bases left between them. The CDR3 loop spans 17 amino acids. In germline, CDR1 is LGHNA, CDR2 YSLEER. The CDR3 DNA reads TGCGCCAGCAGCCAAGATCTAACCGGACGGGGCCAAGAGACCCAGTACTTC. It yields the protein CASSQDLTGRGQETQYF.

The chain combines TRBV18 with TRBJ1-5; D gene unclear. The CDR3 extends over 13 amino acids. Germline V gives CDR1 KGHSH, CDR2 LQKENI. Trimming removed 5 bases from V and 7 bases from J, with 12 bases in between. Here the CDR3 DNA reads TGTGCCAGCTCATACCTCGCCGGACAGCCCCAGCATTTT. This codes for CASSYLAGQPQHF.

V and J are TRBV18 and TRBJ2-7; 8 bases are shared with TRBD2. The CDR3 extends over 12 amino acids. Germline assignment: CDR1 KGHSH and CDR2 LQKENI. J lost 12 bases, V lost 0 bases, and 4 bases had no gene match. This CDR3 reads CASSPPVGRAYF. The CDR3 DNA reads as TGTGCCAGCTCACCACCGGTCGGGAGGGCGTACTTC.

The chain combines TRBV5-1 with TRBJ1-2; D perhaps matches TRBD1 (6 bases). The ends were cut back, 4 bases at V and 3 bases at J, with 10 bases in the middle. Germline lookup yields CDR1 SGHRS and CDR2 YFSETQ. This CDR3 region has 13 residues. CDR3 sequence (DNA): TGCGCCAGCAGCCAGGGGTGGGACTATGGCTACACCTTC. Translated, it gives CASSQGWDYGYTF. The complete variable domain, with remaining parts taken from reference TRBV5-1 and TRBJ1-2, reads KAGVTQTPRYLIKTRGQQVTLSCSPISGHRSVSWYQQTPGQGLQFLFEYFSETQRNKGNFPGRFSGRQFSNSRSEMNVSTLELGDSALYLCASSQGWDYGYTFGSGTRLTVV.

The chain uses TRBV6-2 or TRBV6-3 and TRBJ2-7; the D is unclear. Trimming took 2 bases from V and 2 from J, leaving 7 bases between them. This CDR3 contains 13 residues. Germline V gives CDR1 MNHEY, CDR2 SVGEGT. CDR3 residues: CASSYALTYEQYF. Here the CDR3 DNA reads TGTGCCAGCAGTTACGCCCTCACCTACGAGCAGTACTTC.